This T cell receptor (beta chain) was observed in a study of T cells in Graves' hyperthyroidism and ophthalmopathy (dated by TCRdb to about 2019). Study-wide context: Peripheral blood was collected at initial diagnosis, before any treatment. To identify distinguishing TCR V-J signatures, a discovery cohort of around 98 patients was used, comprising 43 with Graves' ophthalmopathy and roughly 60 with stable Graves' hyperthyroidism. An independent validation cohort of fewer than 20 hyperthyroidism patients and 17 patients who later progressed to ophthalmopathy tested prospective prediction of ophthalmopathy. The 95 to 100 discovery patients were randomly divided into training and test sets at a 7:3 ratio. In addition, the study compared T-cell repertoires in thyroid tissue and in blood from about six Graves' hyperthyroidism patients. After blood sampling, hyperthyroidism patients were treated with methimazole at a starting dose of 30 mg daily, and ophthalmopathy patients were treated with high-dose intravenous methylprednisolone. TCR Vbeta CDR3 sequencing of some 140 peripheral blood samples (under 45 ophthalmopathy, about 75 hyperthyroidism and 17 progressor patients) is reported in the paper.

Ophthalmopathy patients had moderately to severely active disease, Clinical Activity Score of at least 3, NOSPECS grade of at least 4, and duration under 3 months. Patients with uncontrolled infections, other autoimmune diseases, pregnancy or lactation were excluded. Clinical symptoms, serum thyroxine and TRAb, thyroid ultrasound, and orbital computed tomography formed the basis for the diagnoses. Ficoll-Paque density gradient centrifugation was used to isolate PBMCs from 10 ml of fresh peripheral blood. Total RNA was extracted using Trizol reagent, and RNA quality was assessed on an Agilent 2100 Bioanalyzer. The paper's findings and limits, for the study overall: During validation, the model predicted progression to ophthalmopathy a median of around 7 months ahead of onset, with around 65% sensitivity and about 75% specificity. No statistical method was used to fix the sample size in advance, and group allocation was not hidden from the investigators. Most expanded thyroid clonotypes (frequency above 0.001) were also detected in blood, a finding suggesting that blood repertoires may reflect thyroid immune responses. A 13 V-J signature model separated ophthalmopathy from stable hyperthyroidism, with approximately 86% sensitivity and 81.08% specificity in cross-validation and 80%/75% in testing.

Amplification of TCR beta CDR3 regions was carried out from RNA transcripts. A first-round RT-PCR of the TCR CDR3 used the HTBI primer set with the Qiagen OneStep RT-PCR kit. Libraries were constructed in a second round of multiplex PCR, after which size selection and purification were carried out. Paired-end sequencing of the libraries was performed with 100 bp reads on an Illumina HiSeq2000. From the authors' description of their analysis: Raw data were processed with SOAPnuke, discarding reads with adapters, uncalled bases, mean Phred below 15, or no exact constant-primer or identifier match. COPE v1.2.5 was used to merge the high-quality paired reads, and each unique nucleotide sequence was defined as a clonotype. Clonotypes were aligned to IMGT TRBV, TRBD and TRBJ reference segments using MiTCR v1.1. The analysis was restricted to V-J combinations with a frequency above 0.0001, which together covered just over 98% of the repertoires. A TCS score was defined as the ratio of F50 (clonal expansion) to E x V (chaos), with BLOSUM62-based TCRdist applied between CDR3 peptides within each V-J. Welch's t-statistics and random forest reduced around 510 V-J features to 10 to 15, which were used in a naive Bayes classifier (R e1071). The public reads were quality trimmed at Q25 with fastp and then assembled into clones with MiXCR by TCRdb, keeping productive beta chains. CDR3 protein sequences are deduplicated, and each keeps its most common genes and DNA. The V and J calls and clone size are TCRdb's, not the authors'. This sample holds 300,000 to 400,000 distinct CDR3 sequences; around a sixth were observed only once. 40% to 45% of the sample belongs to the ten largest clones.

The germline V gene provides CDR1 LGHNT and CDR2 FRNRAP. From the cysteine through the phenylalanine, the CDR3 covers 17 amino acids. Only the CDR3 DNA stays, 51 bases, in frame from base 1. V ends up 6 bases short and J 8 bases short, with an unmatched junction base count of 10. Regarding this clonotype: No cognate antigen has been identified for it. Base qualities were left out, and no much larger clone turns up one base away.

Sequences were obtained from blood. The chain employs TRBV12-5 and TRBJ2-1; 16 middle bases align to TRBD2. This clonotype was obtained from a man aged 18 to 30 with Graves' ophthalmopathy. The bases read TGTGCTAGTGGACCGGGACTAGCGGGGGGGCGGGGGCATGAGCAGTTCTTC. Translated, it reads CASGPGLAGGRGHEQFF. Here the CDR3 is joined to the reference TRBV12-5 and TRBJ2-1 genes, and the full variable domain is: DARVTQTPRHKVTEMGQEVTMRCQPILGHNTVFWYRQTMMQGLELLAYFRNRAPLDDSGMPKDRFSAEMPDATLATLKIQPSEPRDSAVYFCASGPGLAGGRGHEQFFGPGTRLTVL.